This TCR beta chain was identified during a study of vaccination effects on CD4 cells after COVID-19. On the study more broadly: PBMC were cultured at approximately 2 million per well with around 9.2 IU/ml IL-2 and around 9.2 ug/ml peptides.

The CDR3 extends over 16 amino acids. Per the germline V gene, CDR1 is LGHNT and CDR2 is FRNRAP. Trimming cost V 0 bases and J 3 bases, with 15 bases left between them. Following a roughly eleven-day culture, CD4+ T cells were purified. Vaccinees lacked prior SARS-CoV-2 infection and tested negative for nucleocapsid antibodies. The data were produced by immunoSEQ multiplex PCR, yet TCRdb's version contains in-frame clones alone and is incomplete. Among fewer than 35,000 clones listed, 70% to 80% were seen once. Note on this clone: Its target is not known.

The sequencing used CD4+ T cells from PBMCs cultured without peptide, collected before COVID-19 vaccination. This sequence joins TRBV12-5 and TRBJ2-7, with a tentative D call TRBD1 (6 bases). The source is a human donor who received a COVID-19 vaccine. CDR3 in DNA: TGTGCTAGTGGTTTGGTAATAGGAGGACAGAACTACGAGCAGTACTTC. Its translation: CASGLVIGGQNYEQYF.